Below are 22 T cell receptor beta chains sequenced from a single sample in a study of cytomegalovirus exposure and HLA in healthy donors. Use of 60 Vbeta and 13 Jbeta primers characterized the PCR. Assay used: immunoSEQ multiplex PCR; TCRdb lists only in-frame clones, some missing. The repertoire has more than 90,000 clones, about three quarters of them found once; the top ten carry 7% to 10%. The sequenced sample was PBMCs. The source of these receptors is a human donor in good health.

This clone was seen just once. CDR3 in amino acids: CASSGRGGFMNTEAFF. The CDR3 DNA reads TGCGCCAGCAGTGGCCGAGGGGGCTTCATGAACACTGAAGCTTTCTTT. The V gene is TRBV10-1, the J gene TRBJ1-1; 7 nucleotides align to TRBD1. This CDR3 has 16 amino acids. Per germline, CDR1 WNHNN and CDR2 SYGVQD (reference sequence). The ends lost 4 bases at V and 0 bases at J; junction bases unmatched: 8.

The V gene is TRBV4-1, the J gene TRBJ2-7; D is unresolved. This CDR3 contains 16 residues. V lost 0 bases to trimming and J lost 7 bases, with 19 bases between them. Germline V gene data show CDR1 as MGHRA and CDR2 as YSYEKL. CDR3 in DNA: TGCGCCAGCAGCCAAGATATATTACCGCCATTTCGGGAGCAGTACTTC. It encodes CASSQDILPPFREQYF.

This clone was detected only a few times. CDR3 region: CAISESTVGLDEQYF. CDR3 DNA sequence: TGTGCCATCAGTGAGTCGACAGTGGGATTAGACGAGCAGTACTTC. The rearrangement uses TRBV10-3 and TRBJ2-7; D perhaps matches TRBD1 (5 bases). This CDR3 region has 15 residues. Trimming removed 0 bases from V and 5 bases from J, with 14 bases in between. The V gene's germline CDR1 is ENHRY and CDR2 SYGVKD.

This chain joins TRBV27 and TRBJ1-2; 7 nucleotides align to TRBD1. Germline CDR1 MNHEY, CDR2 SMNVEV (reference sequence). This CDR3 comprises 16 residues. The junction had 12 bases not matched to a gene; V was cut back by 0 bases and J by 8 bases. The CDR3 loop is CASSLSGTTGYRGYTF. The CDR3 DNA is TGTGCCAGCAGTTTATCCGGAACGACAGGGTATCGGGGCTACACCTTC.

The rearrangement links TRBV6-5 to TRBJ2-7; 11 nucleotides line up with TRBD1. The V gene end was trimmed by 6 bases and the J gene end by 7 bases; junction bases not matched to a gene: 8. CDR3 length equals 14 residues. Germline lookup yields CDR1 MNHEY and CDR2 SVGAGI. CDR3 in DNA: TGTGCCAGCAGGCCGGACAGGGGGCTTAAAGAGCAGTACTTC. This sequence encodes CASRPDRGLKEQYF.

V and J are TRBV29-1 and TRBJ2-5; 8 positions agree with TRBD1. The tail of the sequence fits TRBJ2-7 better, so the J call may be wrong. Germline CDR1 SQVTM, CDR2 ANQGSEA. This CDR3 comprises 12 residues. DNA for the CDR3: TGCAGCGTTGGCGAACAGGGGGACGAGCAGTACTTC. Protein sequence: CSVGEQGDEQYF.

The chain uses TRBV6-5 and TRBJ2-5; maybe TRBD1 (8 bases). Trimming pared 9 bases from V and 4 bases from J, leaving 18 bases between. Germline CDR1 reads MNHEY; CDR2 reads SVGAGI. CDR3 length: 14 residues. CDR3 loop: CASSYRGGPETQYF. The CDR3 nucleotides read TGTGCCAGTTCTTACAGGGGGGGGCCAGAGACCCAGTACTTC.

Here the CDR3 reads CASSVDGTSSYEQYF. For the CDR3, the DNA is TGTGCCAGCAGCGTAGACGGGACTTCTTCCTACGAGCAGTACTTC. The genes are TRBV9 and TRBJ2-7; TRBD2 might be the D (6 bases). Trimming cost V 0 bases and J 1 base, with 11 bases left between them. CDR3 size: 15 residues. Germline CDR1 reads SGDLS; CDR2 reads YYNGEE.

The chain joins TRBV5-1 to TRBJ2-3; 10 bases fit TRBD1. This CDR3 comprises 17 residues. V dropped 4 bases and J dropped 3; count of bases not matched to a gene: 11. CDR1 and CDR2 from the germline V gene are SGHRS and YFSETQ. The DNA of the CDR3 is TGCGCCAGCAGCGTGCCCCGGACAGGGGGAATAACAGATACGCAGTATTTT. Residues: CASSVPRTGGITDTQYF.

This chain links TRBV5-1 with TRBJ2-3, with 10 bases lining up with TRBD2. Germline V lookup: CDR1 SGHRS, CDR2 YFSETQ. The V gene end was trimmed by 4 bases and the J gene end by 6 bases; junction bases not matched to a gene: 8. This CDR3 region has 15 residues. The CDR3 spells CASSISGGARDTQYF. The DNA of the CDR3 is TGCGCCAGCAGCATCAGCGGGGGGGCCAGGGATACGCAGTATTTT.

CDR3 sequence (DNA): TGTGCCAGCAGTTCCGGGACAGGCATATCCCAGTCACCCCTCCACTTT. Amino acids: CASSSGTGISQSPLHF. The V gene is TRBV6-5, the J gene TRBJ1-6; 8 bases agree with TRBD1. Germline values: CDR1 MNHEY, CDR2 SVGAGI. After removal of 4 bases from V and 10 bases from J, the junction contained 12 bases not matched to a gene. The length of the CDR3 is 16 residues.

The CDR3 bases are TGTGCCAGCTCACCGGGTTTCGGGTTTTTGAACACTGAAGCTTTCTTT. Protein product: CASSPGFGFLNTEAFF. J is TRBJ1-1 and V is TRBV18; no definite D call. This CDR3 region has 16 residues. V gave up 3 bases and J gave up 0 bases, with 14 bases separating them. Per the germline V gene, CDR1 is KGHSH and CDR2 is LQKENI.

This sequence joins TRBV10-1 and TRBJ2-2; D gene uncertain. Germline values: CDR1 WNHNN, CDR2 SYGVQD (reference sequence). The CDR3 covers 12 residues. Deletions cut 6 bases from V and 6 bases from J, with 8 bases between. This CDR3 is CASSHSAGELFF. In DNA form, the CDR3 reads TGCGCCAGCAGCCATTCGGCCGGGGAGCTGTTTTTT.

This clone was counted once. The V call is TRBV5-4, the J call TRBJ2-3; 10 positions agree with TRBD2. Germline values: CDR1 SGHNT, CDR2 YYREEE (reference sequence). J lost 4 bases, V lost 2 bases, and 4 bases had no gene match. CDR3 size: 15 residues. The CDR3 nucleotides are TGTGCCAGCAGCTTAGCGGGAGGGTTTCCAGATACGCAGTATTTT. Protein: CASSLAGGFPDTQYF. The whole variable domain, remainder taken from reference TRBV5-4 and TRBJ2-3, is ETGVTQSPTHLIKTRGQQVTLRCSSQSGHNTVSWYQQALGQGPQFIFQYYREEENGRGNFPPRFSGLQFPNYSSELNVNALELDDSALYLCASSLAGGFPDTQYFGPGTRLTVL.

The CDR3 region has the DNA TGTGCCACCAGCACCGCCGGGACAGGGACGTCCTATGGCTACACCTTC. Its protein is CATSTAGTGTSYGYTF. The rearrangement links TRBV15 to TRBJ1-2, with TRBD1 identical over 9 bases. Per the germline V gene, CDR1 is LNHNV and CDR2 is YYDKDF (reference sequence). This CDR3 is built from 16 residues. Germline trimming cut 4 bases from V and 4 bases from J; bases unmatched to any gene: 10.

This clone was detected once. The rearrangement uses TRBV18 and TRBJ2-3, with 9 bases lining up with TRBD1. This CDR3 is 15 amino acids long. V lost 3 bases to trimming and J lost 2 bases; unmatched junction nucleotides: 3. Germline lookup yields CDR1 KGHSH and CDR2 LQKENI. The CDR3 spells CASSPGQGTTDTQYF. The CDR3 region has the DNA TGTGCCAGCTCACCGGGACAGGGAACCACAGATACGCAGTATTTT.

The rearrangement links TRBV5-1 to TRBJ2-3; 9 bases map to TRBD2. The CDR3 is 18 residues long. Germline values: CDR1 SGHRS, CDR2 YFSETQ. Trimming at V came to 0 bases and at J to 2 bases, leaving 10 bases not matched to a gene. CDR3 in DNA: TGCGCCAGCAGCTTGGCCGTGGTAGCGGGAGCCAACACAGATACGCAGTATTTT. This sequence encodes CASSLAVVAGANTDTQYF. The whole variable domain, remainder taken from reference TRBV5-1 and TRBJ2-3, is KAGVTQTPRYLIKTRGQQVTLSCSPISGHRSVSWYQQTPGQGLQFLFEYFSETQRNKGNFPGRFSGRQFSNSRSEMNVSTLELGDSALYLCASSLAVVAGANTDTQYFGPGTRLTVL.

CDR3 bases: TGTGCCAGCAGCGAATTGGACAGACCAAATGAAAAACTGTTTTTT. This sequence encodes CASSELDRPNEKLFF. This chain links TRBV7-8 with TRBJ1-4, with D maybe TRBD1 (6 bases). The CDR3 contains 15 residues. Trimming took 5 bases from V and 5 from J, leaving 15 bases between them. Germline V gene lookup returns CDR1 SGHVS and CDR2 FQNEAQ.

The J gene is TRBJ2-5, the V gene TRBV10-1; 8 positions agree with TRBD1. Germline V gene lookup returns CDR1 WNHNN and CDR2 SYGVQD (reference sequence). The CDR3 is 16 residues long. V shed 4 bases and J 4 bases; nucleotides not matched to a gene: 11. The CDR3 DNA sequence: TGCGCCAGCAGTGCGGGGCCCAGGGGGCTTGGAGAGACCCAGTACTTC. It is translated as CASSAGPRGLGETQYF.

Concerning this clone: An end of the junction does not agree with germline; a read error may underlie this. The V gene is TRBV7-6, the J gene TRBJ2-7, with TRBD1 matching 12 bases. Looked up from germline, CDR1 is SGHVS and CDR2 is FNYEAQ. CDR3 length: 19 amino acids. In nucleotides, the CDR3 is TGTGCCAGCAGCTTAACACCGGGACAGGGGGCCTTCGAACCCTACGCGCAGTACTTC. This gives the protein CASSLTPGQGAFEPYAQYF.

J is TRBJ2-6 and V is TRBV6-5; 7 positions match TRBD1. With 6 bases clipped from V and 2 bases from J, the junction kept 4 bases outside the gene matches. Germline V lookup: CDR1 MNHEY, CDR2 SVGAGI. The CDR3 is made up of 15 amino acids. DNA of the CDR3: TGTGCCAGCAGCCACACAGGGGCTGGGGCCAACGTCCTGACTTTC. This encodes CASSHTGAGANVLTF.

The V call is TRBV6-1, the J call TRBJ1-1, with a tentative D call TRBD1 (5 bases). The CDR3 totals 14 residues. Germline-derived CDR1 and CDR2 are MNHNS and SASEGT. V dropped 4 bases and J dropped 1 base, with 10 bases sitting between them. The CDR3 region has the DNA TGTGCCAGCAGTGGGGGACTTAGGAACACTGAAGCTTTCTTT. Encoded protein: CASSGGLRNTEAFF.